Sequencing of this T cell receptor (beta chain) was carried out in a study of monozygotic twins with inflammatory bowel disease. Study-level points and caveats: IBD patients exhibited fewer clonotypes shared with other individuals than healthy twins, particularly with disease activity.

On this clonotype: Its specificity is unknown.

The RNA usage for each TCR library was around 3.5 ug of total RNA. TCRdb reanalyzed the 5' RACE reads and collapses them to one entry per CDR3 protein, without DNA. This table holds around 410,000 distinct CDR3 sequences. CDR3 length: 16 residues. CDR1 and CDR2 (germline): SGHDT, YYEEEE. This chain connects TRBV5-6 to TRBJ2-7; TCRdb designates TRBD1, a call that cannot be tested without DNA. The sequence came from a human donor with ulcerative colitis or Crohn's disease, or a healthy co-twin of an affected twin (not recorded which). Input material: blood. The CDR3 is CASSLTYGGASYEQYF.